The entry below gives a single T cell receptor beta chain sequence along with its context. Antigen: not known. This specimen comes from a study of cytomegalovirus exposure and HLA in healthy donors. Study-level points and caveats: Most CMV-associated TCR beta chains appeared HLA-restricted in a later analysis. In a later analysis, an Asian-associated ancestry cluster reportedly showed fewer N-insertions than the roughly 650-donor mean.

The CDR3 loop spans 19 amino acids. V lost 5 bases and J lost 2; bases outside the gene matches: 16. Germline loops: CDR1 SGHVS, CDR2 FNYEAQ. The primer mix had 60 Vbeta and 13 Jbeta primers. Sequencing was performed with immunoSEQ multiplex PCR; in TCRdb, only in-frame clones are kept and a portion is missing. The table includes approximately 130,000 clones, about 80% detected once. The V call is TRBV7-6, the J call TRBJ2-7; TRBD2 agrees at 12 bases. Sequencing was performed on PBMCs. The sequence was collected from a woman aged 35 to 49 in good health and CMV-seronegative. The CDR3 region is CASSGTTTPSGRGAYEQYF. CDR3 nucleotide sequence: TGTGCCAGCAGCGGAACGACAACCCCTAGCGGGAGGGGGGCCTACGAGCAGTACTTC.